This T cell receptor (beta chain) is from a study of cytomegalovirus exposure and HLA in healthy donors. PCR employed 60 Vbeta and 13 Jbeta primers. Sequenced by immunoSEQ multiplex PCR; TCRdb stores in-frame clones only, minus some. There are about 240,000 clones in the sample; approximately 80% occur only once, and less than 9% lies in the top ten. The germline V gene encodes CDR1 SGHRS and CDR2 YFSETQ. The V and J ends lost 0 bases and 6 bases, in that order; junction bases with no gene match: 4. The CDR3 runs to 15 residues. The rearrangement uses TRBV5-1 and TRBJ2-2, with 8 bases aligning to TRBD1. Input material: PBMCs. The TCR was taken from a woman aged 55-75 years in good health and CMV-seropositive. In DNA, the CDR3 is TGCGCCAGCAGCTTGGAGCAGGGGGCGGCCGGGGAGCTGTTTTTT. Its protein is CASSLEQGAAGELFF.